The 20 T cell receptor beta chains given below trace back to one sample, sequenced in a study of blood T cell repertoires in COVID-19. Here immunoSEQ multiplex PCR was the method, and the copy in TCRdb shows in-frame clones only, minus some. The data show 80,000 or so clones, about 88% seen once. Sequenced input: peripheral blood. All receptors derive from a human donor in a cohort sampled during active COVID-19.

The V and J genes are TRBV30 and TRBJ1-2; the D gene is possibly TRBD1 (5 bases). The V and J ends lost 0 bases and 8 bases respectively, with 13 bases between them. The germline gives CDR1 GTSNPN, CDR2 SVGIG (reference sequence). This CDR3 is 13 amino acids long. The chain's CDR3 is CAWSVRWGDGYTF. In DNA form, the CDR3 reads TGTGCCTGGAGTGTACGTTGGGGGGACGGCTACACCTTC. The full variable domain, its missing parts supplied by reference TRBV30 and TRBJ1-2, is SQTIHQWPATLVQPVGSPLSLECTVEGTSNPNLYWYRQAAGRGLQLLFYSVGIGQISSEVPQNLSASRPQDRQFILSSKKLLLSDSGFYLCAWSVRWGDGYTFGSGTRLTVV.

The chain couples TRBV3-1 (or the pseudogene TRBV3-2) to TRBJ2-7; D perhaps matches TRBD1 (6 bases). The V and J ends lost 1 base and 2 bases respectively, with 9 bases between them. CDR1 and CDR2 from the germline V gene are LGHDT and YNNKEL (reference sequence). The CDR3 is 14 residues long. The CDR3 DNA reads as TGTGCCAGCAGCCAAGGACAGGAAGCCTACGAGCAGTACTTC. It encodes CASSQGQEAYEQYF.

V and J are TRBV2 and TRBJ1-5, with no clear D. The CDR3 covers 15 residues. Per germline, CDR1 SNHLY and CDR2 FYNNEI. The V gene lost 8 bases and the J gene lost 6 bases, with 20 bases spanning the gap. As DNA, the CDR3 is TGTGCCAGCGCCCTTTTGGCAGGCCGTATTCAGCCCCAGCATTTT. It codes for CASALLAGRIQPQHF. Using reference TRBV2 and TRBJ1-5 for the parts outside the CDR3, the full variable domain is EPEVTQTPSHQVTQMGQEVILRCVPISNHLYFYWYRQILGQKVEFLVSFYNNEISEKSEIFDDQFSVERPDGSNFTLKIRSTKLEDSAMYFCASALLAGRIQPQHFGDGTRLSIL.

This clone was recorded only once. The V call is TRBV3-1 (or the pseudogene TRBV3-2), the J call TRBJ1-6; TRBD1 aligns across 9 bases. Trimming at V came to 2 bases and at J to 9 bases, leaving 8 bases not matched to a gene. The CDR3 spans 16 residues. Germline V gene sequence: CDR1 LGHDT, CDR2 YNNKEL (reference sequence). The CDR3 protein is CASSQLQQGASSPLHF. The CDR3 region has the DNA TGTGCCAGCAGCCAACTACAACAGGGGGCGAGTTCACCCCTCCACTTT.

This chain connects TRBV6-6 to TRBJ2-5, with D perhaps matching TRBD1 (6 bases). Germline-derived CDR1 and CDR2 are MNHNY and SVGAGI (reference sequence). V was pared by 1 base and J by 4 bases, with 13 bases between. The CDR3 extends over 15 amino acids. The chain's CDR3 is CASSYWVGGRETQYF. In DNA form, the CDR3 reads TGTGCCAGCAGTTACTGGGTTGGGGGCCGAGAGACCCAGTACTTC.

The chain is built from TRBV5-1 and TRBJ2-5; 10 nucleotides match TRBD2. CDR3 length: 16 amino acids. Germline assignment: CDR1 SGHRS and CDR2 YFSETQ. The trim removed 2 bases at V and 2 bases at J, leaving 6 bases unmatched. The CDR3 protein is CASSFSSGGTQETQYF. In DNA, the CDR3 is TGCGCCAGCAGCTTTTCTAGCGGGGGAACACAAGAGACCCAGTACTTC.

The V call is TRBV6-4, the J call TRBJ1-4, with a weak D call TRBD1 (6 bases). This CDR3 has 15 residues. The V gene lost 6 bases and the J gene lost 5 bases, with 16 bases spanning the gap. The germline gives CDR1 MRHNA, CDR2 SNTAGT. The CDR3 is CASRAPGASNEKLFF. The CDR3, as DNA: TGTGCCAGCAGAGCCCCAGGGGCCTCAAATGAAAAACTGTTTTTT.

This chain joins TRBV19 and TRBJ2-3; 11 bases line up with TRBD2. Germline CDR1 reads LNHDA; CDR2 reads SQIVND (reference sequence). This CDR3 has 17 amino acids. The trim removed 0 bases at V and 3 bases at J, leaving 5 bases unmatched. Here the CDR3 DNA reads TGTGCCAGTAGTATAGATATTAGCGGGGGGGCGACAGATACGCAGTATTTT. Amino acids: CASSIDISGGATDTQYF.

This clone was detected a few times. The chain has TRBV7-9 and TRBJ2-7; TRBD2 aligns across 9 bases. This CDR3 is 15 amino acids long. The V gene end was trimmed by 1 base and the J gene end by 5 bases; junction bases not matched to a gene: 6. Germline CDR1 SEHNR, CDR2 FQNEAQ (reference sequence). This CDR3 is CASSLVASGDHEQYF. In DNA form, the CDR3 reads TGTGCCAGCAGCTTAGTTGCTAGCGGGGACCACGAGCAGTACTTC. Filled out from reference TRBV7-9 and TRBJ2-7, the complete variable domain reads DTGVSQNPRHKITKRGQNVTFRCDPISEHNRLYWYRQTLGQGPEFLTYFQNEAQLEKSRLLSDRFSAERPKGSFSTLEIQRTEQGDSAMYLCASSLVASGDHEQYFGPGTRLTVT.

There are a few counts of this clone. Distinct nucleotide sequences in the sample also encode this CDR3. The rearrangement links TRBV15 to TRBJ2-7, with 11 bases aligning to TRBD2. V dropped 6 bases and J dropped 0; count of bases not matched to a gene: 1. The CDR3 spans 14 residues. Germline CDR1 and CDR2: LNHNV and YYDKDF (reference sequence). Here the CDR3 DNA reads TGTGCCACCAGAACTAGCGGGAGCTCCTACGAGCAGTACTTC. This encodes CATRTSGSSYEQYF.

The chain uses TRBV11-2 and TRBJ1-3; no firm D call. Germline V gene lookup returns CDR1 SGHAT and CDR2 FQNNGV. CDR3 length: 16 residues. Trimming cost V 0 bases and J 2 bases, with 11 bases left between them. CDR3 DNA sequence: TGTGCCAGCAGCTTAGACGTCGGGGATGCTGGAAACACCATATATTTT. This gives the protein CASSLDVGDAGNTIYF.

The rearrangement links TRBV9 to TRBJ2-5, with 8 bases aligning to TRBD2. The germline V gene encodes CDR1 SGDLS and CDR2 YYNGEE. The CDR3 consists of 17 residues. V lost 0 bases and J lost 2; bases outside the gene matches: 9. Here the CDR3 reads CASSVGVSSGVQETQYF. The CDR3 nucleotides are TGTGCCAGCAGCGTAGGCGTTAGTAGCGGGGTTCAAGAGACCCAGTACTTC.

CDR3 residues: CASSLGGRGKEQYF. CDR3 in DNA: TGTGCCAGCAGTTTAGGAGGCAGGGGAAAAGAGCAGTACTTC. This chain joins TRBV28 and TRBJ2-7, with D possibly matching TRBD1 (6 bases). Trimming left V 2 bases short and J 7 bases short, with 15 bases between. CDR1 is MDHEN and CDR2 is SYDVKM in the germline V gene. The CDR3 is made up of 14 amino acids.

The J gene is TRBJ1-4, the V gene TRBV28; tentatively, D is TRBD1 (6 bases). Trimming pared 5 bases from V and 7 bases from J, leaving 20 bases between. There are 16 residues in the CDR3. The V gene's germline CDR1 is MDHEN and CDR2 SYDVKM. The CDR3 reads CASSLAGLRGGEKLFF. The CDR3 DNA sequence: TGTGCCAGCAGTCTAGCGGGGCTAAGAGGGGGTGAAAAACTGTTTTTT.

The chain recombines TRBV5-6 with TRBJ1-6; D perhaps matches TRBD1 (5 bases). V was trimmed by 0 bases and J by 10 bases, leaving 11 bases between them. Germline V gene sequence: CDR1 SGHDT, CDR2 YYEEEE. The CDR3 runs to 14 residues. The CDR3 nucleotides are TGTGCCAGCAGCTTGGTTCAGGGAAGCTCACCCCTCCACTTT. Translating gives CASSLVQGSSPLHF.

The CDR3 sequence is CASRASDRGPGEQYF. The CDR3 nucleotides read TGTGCCAGCAGAGCATCCGACAGGGGGCCGGGGGAGCAGTACTTC. V and J are TRBV2 and TRBJ2-7, with TRBD1 matching 10 bases. CDR3 length: 15 amino acids. J gave up 7 bases and V 6 bases, and 12 bases lay outside the gene matches. The germline V gene encodes CDR1 SNHLY and CDR2 FYNNEI.

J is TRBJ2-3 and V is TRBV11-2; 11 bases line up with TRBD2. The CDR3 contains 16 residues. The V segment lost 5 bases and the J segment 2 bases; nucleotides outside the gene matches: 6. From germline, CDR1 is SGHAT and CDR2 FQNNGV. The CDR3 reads CASSHTTSGDTDTQYF. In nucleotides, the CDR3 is TGTGCCAGCAGCCACACGACTAGCGGGGACACAGATACGCAGTATTTT.

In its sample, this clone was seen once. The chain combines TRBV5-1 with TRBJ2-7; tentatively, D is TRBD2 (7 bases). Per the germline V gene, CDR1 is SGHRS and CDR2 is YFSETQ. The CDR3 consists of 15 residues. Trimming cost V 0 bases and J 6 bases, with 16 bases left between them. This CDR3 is CASSLEGEGRGEQYF. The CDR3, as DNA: TGCGCCAGCAGCTTGGAGGGGGAGGGCAGGGGCGAGCAGTACTTC.

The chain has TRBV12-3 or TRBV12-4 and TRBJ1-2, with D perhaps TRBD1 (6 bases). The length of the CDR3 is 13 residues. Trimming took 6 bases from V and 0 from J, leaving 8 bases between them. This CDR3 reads CASSWDTNYGYTF. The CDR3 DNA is TGTGCCAGCAGCTGGGACACTAACTATGGCTACACCTTC.

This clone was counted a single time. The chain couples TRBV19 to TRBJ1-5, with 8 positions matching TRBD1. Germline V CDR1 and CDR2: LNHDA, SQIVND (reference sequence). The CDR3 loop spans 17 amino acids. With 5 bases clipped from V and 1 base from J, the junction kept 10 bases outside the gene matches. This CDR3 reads CASSPDLTGASNQPQHF. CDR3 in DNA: TGTGCCAGTAGTCCCGATCTGACAGGGGCAAGCAATCAGCCCCAGCATTTT.